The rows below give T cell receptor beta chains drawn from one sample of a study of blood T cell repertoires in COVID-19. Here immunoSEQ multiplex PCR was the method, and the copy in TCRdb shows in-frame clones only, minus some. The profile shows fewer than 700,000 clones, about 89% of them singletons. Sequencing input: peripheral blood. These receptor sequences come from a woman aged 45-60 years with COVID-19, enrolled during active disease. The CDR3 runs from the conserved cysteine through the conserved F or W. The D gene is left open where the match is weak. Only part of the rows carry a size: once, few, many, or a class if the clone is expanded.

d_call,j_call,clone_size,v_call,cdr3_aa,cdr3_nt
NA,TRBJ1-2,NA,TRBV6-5,CASSHTDHGYTF,TGTGCCAGCAGCCATACAGACCATGGCTACACCTTC
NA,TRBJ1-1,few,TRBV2,CASSEALRGGTEAFF,TGTGCCAGCAGTGAAGCGCTTCGGGGGGGAACTGAAGCTTTCTTT
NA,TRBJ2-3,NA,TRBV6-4,CASSESKGTDTQYF,TGTGCCAGCAGTGAAAGCAAAGGCACAGATACGCAGTATTTT
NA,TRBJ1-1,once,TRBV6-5,CASTKGSGSTEAFF,TGTGCCAGCACTAAGGGATCGGGGTCCACTGAAGCTTTCTTT
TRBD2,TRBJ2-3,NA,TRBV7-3,CASSRNAMTSVNTQYF,TGTGCCAGCAGCCGCAATGCTATGACTAGCGTAAATACGCAGTATTTT
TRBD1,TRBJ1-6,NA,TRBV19,CASSPRTGSDSPLHF,TGTGCCAGTAGTCCAAGGACAGGGTCGGATTCACCCCTCCACTTT
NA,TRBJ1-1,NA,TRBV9,CASSPRQNTEAFF,TGTGCCAGCAGCCCACGACAGAACACTGAAGCTTTCTTT
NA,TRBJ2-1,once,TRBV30,CAWSGPRVHEQFF,TGTGCCTGGAGTGGACCACGGGTCCATGAGCAGTTCTTC
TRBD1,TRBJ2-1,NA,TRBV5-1,CASSLVGQGAENEQFF,TGCGCCAGCAGCTTGGTAGGACAGGGGGCGGAGAATGAGCAGTTCTTC
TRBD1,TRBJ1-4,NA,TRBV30,CAWSDEAGGGGKLFF,TGTGCCTGGAGTGATGAGGCAGGGGGCGGTGGAAAACTGTTTTTT
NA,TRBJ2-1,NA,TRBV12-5,CASGPNQGGSYNEQFF,TGTGCTAGTGGTCCAAACCAGGGGGGATCCTACAATGAGCAGTTCTTC
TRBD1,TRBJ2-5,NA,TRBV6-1,CASSEGTGYQETQYF,TGTGCCAGCAGTGAGGGGACAGGGTACCAAGAGACCCAGTACTTC
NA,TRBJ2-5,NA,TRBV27,CASTKQGGETQYF,TGTGCCAGCACCAAACAGGGAGGGGAGACCCAGTACTTC
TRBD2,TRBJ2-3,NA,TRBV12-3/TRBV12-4,CASQRGGEDTQYF,TGTGCCAGCCAGCGGGGGGGCGAAGATACGCAGTATTTT
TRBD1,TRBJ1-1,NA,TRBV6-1,CASSEQTGRQAFF,TGTGCCAGCAGTGAGCAGACAGGGCGCCAAGCTTTCTTT
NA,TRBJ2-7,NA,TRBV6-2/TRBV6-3,CASSLLPRAGNSYEQYF,TGTGCCAGCAGTCTCCTCCCACGCGCGGGGAACTCCTACGAGCAGTACTTC
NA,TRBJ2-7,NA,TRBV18,CASSLTSIRDEQYF,TGTGCCAGCTCACTGACTAGTATTCGGGACGAGCAGTACTTC
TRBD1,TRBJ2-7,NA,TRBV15,CATSRDLRQGASGEQYF,TGTGCCACCAGCAGAGACTTGCGGCAGGGGGCTTCCGGCGAGCAGTACTTC
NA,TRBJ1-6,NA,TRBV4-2,CASSQDRFNSPLHF,TGTGCCAGCAGCCAAGACAGGTTTAATTCACCCCTCCACTTT
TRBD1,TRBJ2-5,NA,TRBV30,CARRGGGETQYF,TGTGCCCGGCGAGGGGGCGGCGAGACCCAGTACTTC
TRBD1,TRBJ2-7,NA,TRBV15,CATSRGVTGDNYEQYF,TGTGCCACCAGCAGAGGTGTGACAGGGGACAACTACGAGCAGTACTTC
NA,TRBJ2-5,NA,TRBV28,CASSWAQETQYF,TGTGCCAGCAGTTGGGCCCAAGAGACCCAGTACTTC
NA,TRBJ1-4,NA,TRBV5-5,CASSLMGQGNEKLFF,TGTGCCAGCAGCTTGATGGGGCAGGGGAATGAAAAACTGTTTTTT
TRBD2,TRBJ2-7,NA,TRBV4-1,CASSQDRGSSGGAWQYF,TGCGCCAGCAGCCAAGATCGGGGTTCTAGCGGGGGGGCCTGGCAGTACTTC
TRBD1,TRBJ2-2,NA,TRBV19,CASSKLGLGQGTGELFF,TGTGCCAGTAGTAAATTGGGTCTGGGACAGGGCACCGGGGAGCTGTTTTTT
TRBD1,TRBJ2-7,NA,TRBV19,CASSAGTGGEYEQYF,TGTGCCAGTAGTGCGGGGACAGGGGGCGAGTACGAGCAGTACTTC
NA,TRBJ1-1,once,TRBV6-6,CASREQGGTEAFF,TGTGCCAGCAGGGAACAGGGTGGCACTGAAGCTTTCTTT
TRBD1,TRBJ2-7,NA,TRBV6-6,CASSTSGTDSYEQYF,TGTGCCAGCAGTACCTCCGGGACAGATTCCTACGAGCAGTACTTC
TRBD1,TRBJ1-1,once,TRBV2,CASSSGTGSTEAFF,TGTGCCAGCAGTTCCGGGACAGGGAGCACTGAAGCTTTCTTT
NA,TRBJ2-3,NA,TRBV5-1,CASSLAPFTDTQYF,TGCGCCAGCAGCTTGGCCCCATTCACAGATACGCAGTATTTT
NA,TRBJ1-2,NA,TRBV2,CARRAGRSYGYTF,TGTGCCCGCAGGGCGGGCAGGAGCTATGGCTACACCTTC
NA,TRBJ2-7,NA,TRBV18,CASSQGTGAYEQYF,TGTGCCAGCTCACAGGGGACGGGAGCCTACGAGCAGTACTTC
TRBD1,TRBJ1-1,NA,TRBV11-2,CASRPGQGTEAFF,TGTGCCAGCAGACCGGGACAGGGCACTGAAGCTTTCTTT
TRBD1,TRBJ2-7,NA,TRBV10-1,CASRAQGAYEQYF,TGCGCCAGCAGGGCCCAGGGGGCCTACGAGCAGTACTTC
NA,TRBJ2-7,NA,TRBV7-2,CASSLFQARGEQYF,TGTGCCAGCAGCTTATTTCAGGCAAGGGGCGAGCAGTACTTC
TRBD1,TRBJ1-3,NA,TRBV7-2,CASSLGTGAGNTIYF,TGTGCCAGCAGTCTAGGGACAGGGGCTGGAAACACCATATATTTT
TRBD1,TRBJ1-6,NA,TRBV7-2,CASSLVGTGDSPLHF,TGTGCCAGCAGCTTAGTTGGGACAGGTGATTCACCCCTCCACTTT
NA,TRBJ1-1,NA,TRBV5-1,CASSLEGRSTEAFF,TGCGCCAGCAGCTTAGAGGGGAGGAGCACTGAAGCTTTCTTT
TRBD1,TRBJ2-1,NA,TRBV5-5,CASSPWDSYNEQFF,TGTGCCAGCAGCCCCTGGGACAGCTACAATGAGCAGTTCTTC
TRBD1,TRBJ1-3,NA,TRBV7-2,CASSYGQGRNTIYF,TGTGCCAGCAGCTACGGACAGGGTAGAAACACCATATATTTT
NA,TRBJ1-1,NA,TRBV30,CAWSVSRSTEAFF,TGTGCCTGGAGTGTAAGCCGGAGCACTGAAGCTTTCTTT
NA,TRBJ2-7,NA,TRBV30,CAWSEGEGPSEQYF,TGTGCCTGGAGTGAGGGGGAGGGGCCCAGCGAGCAGTACTTC
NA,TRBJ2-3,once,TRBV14,CASSQDLNTDTQYF,TGTGCCAGCAGCCAAGATCTAAACACAGATACGCAGTATTTT
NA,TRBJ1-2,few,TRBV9,CASSVAVGAFYGYTF,TGTGCCAGCAGCGTAGCGGTAGGGGCCTTCTATGGCTACACCTTC
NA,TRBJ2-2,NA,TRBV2,CASTYTGELFF,TGTGCCAGCACTTACACCGGGGAGCTGTTTTTT
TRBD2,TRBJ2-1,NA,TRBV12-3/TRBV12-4,CASSPPAGLQFF,TGTGCCAGCAGTCCCCCGGCGGGACTACAGTTCTTC
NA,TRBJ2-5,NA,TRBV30,CAWSVQQETQYF,TGTGCCTGGAGTGTACAGCAAGAGACCCAGTACTTC
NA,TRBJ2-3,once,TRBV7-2,CASSPDRLTDTQYF,TGTGCCAGCAGCCCAGACAGGCTCACAGATACGCAGTATTTT
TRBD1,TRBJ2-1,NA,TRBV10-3,CAISGQGANNEQFF,TGTGCCATCAGTGGACAGGGGGCCAACAATGAGCAGTTCTTC
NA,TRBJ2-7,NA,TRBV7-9,CASSFQQGYEQYF,TGTGCCAGCAGCTTTCAACAGGGCTACGAGCAGTACTTC
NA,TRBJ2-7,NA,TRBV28,CASMSLVEYEQYF,TGTGCCAGCATGTCACTAGTAGAATACGAGCAGTACTTC
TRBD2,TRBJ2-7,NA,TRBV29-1,CSVLYLAGGYEQYF,TGCAGCGTTCTTTACCTAGCGGGGGGCTACGAGCAGTACTTC
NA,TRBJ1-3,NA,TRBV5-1,CASSLEGIGNTIYF,TGCGCCAGCAGCTTGGAGGGGATTGGAAACACCATATATTTT
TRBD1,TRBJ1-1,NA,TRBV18,CASSPGDSLEAFF,TGTGCCAGCTCACCCGGGGACAGCCTTGAAGCTTTCTTT
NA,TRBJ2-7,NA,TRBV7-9,CASSLAPKGAYEQYF,TGTGCCAGCAGCTTAGCCCCGAAAGGGGCCTACGAGCAGTACTTC
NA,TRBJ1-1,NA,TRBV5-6,CASSDQLEAFF,TGTGCCAGCAGCGATCAACTTGAAGCTTTCTTT
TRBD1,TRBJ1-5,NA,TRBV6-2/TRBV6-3,CASSYEGTGDGPQHF,TGTGCCAGCAGTTACGAGGGGACAGGGGACGGGCCCCAGCATTTT